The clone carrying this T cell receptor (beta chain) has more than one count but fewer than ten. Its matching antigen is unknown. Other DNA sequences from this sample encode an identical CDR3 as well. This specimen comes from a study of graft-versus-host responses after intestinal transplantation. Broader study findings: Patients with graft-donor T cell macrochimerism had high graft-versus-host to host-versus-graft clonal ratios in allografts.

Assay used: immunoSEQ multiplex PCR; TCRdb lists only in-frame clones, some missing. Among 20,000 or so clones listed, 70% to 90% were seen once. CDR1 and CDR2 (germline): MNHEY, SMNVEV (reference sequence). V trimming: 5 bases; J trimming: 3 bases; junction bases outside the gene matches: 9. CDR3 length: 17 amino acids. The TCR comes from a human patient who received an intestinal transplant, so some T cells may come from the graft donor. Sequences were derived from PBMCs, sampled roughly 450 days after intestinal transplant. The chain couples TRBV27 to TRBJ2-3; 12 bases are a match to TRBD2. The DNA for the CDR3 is TGTGCCAGCAGTGGACTAGCGGGACTGAAGGGAACAGATACGCAGTATTTT. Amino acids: CASSGLAGLKGTDTQYF.